This T cell receptor (beta chain) was profiled in a study of cytomegalovirus exposure and HLA in healthy donors. The PCR used 60 Vbeta and 13 Jbeta primers. The data were produced by immunoSEQ multiplex PCR, yet TCRdb's version contains in-frame clones alone and is incomplete. The sample holds 150,000 to 200,000 clones, 79% seen once. This CDR3 contains 12 residues. In germline, CDR1 is SGDLS, CDR2 YYNGEE. Trimming took off 3 bases at V and 10 bases at J, with 12 bases between the two ends. This TCR was recovered from a male donor in good health and CMV-seropositive. Sequenced input: PBMCs. This chain connects TRBV9 to TRBJ2-3; D unresolved. The CDR3 nucleotides read TGTGCCAGCAGCGGACTCGTCACCCCGCAGTATTTT. This codes for CASSGLVTPQYF.